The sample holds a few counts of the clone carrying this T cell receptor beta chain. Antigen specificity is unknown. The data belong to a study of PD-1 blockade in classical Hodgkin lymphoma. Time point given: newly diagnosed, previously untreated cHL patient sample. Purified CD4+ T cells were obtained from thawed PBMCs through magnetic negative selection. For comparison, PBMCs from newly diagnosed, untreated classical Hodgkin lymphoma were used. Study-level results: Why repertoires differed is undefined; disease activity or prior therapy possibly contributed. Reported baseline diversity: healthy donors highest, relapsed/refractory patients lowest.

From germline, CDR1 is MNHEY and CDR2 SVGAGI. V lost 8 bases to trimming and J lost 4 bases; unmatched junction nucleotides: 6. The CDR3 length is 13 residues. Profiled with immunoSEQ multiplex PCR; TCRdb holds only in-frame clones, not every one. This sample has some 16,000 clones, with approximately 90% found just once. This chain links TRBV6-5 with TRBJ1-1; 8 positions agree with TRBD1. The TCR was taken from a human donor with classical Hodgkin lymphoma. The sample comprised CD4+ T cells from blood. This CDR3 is CASVDRGSTEAFF. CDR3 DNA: TGTGCCAGCGTAGACAGGGGAAGCACTGAAGCTTTCTTT.